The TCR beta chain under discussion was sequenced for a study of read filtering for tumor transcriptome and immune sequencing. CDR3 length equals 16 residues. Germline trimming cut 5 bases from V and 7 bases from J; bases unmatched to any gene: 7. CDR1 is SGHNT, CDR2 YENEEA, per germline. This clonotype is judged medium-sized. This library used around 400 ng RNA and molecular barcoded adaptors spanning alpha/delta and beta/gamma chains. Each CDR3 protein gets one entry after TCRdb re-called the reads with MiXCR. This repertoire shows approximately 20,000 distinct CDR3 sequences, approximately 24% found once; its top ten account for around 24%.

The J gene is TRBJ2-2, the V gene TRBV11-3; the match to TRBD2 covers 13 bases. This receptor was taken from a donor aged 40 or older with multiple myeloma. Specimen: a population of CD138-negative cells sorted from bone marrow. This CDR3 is CASSPGTSGKDGELFF. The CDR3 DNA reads TGTGCCAGCAGCCCAGGGACTAGCGGGAAAGACGGGGAGCTGTTTTTT. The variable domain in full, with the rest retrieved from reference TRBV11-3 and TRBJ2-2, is EAGVVQSPRYKIIEKKQPVAFWCNPISGHNTLYWYLQNLGQGPELLIRYENEEAVDDSQLPKDRFSAERLKGVDSTLKIQPAELGDSAVYLCASSPGTSGKDGELFFGEGSRLTVL.